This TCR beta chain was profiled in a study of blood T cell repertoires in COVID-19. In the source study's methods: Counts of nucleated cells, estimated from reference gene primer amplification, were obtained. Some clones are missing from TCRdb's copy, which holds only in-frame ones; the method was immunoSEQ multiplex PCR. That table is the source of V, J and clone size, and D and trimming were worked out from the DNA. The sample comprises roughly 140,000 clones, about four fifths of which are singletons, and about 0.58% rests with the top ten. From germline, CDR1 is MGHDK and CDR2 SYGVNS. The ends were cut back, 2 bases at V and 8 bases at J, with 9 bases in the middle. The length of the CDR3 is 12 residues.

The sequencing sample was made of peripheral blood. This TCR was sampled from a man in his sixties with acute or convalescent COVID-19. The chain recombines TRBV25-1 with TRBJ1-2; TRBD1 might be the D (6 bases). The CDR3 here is CASSEKRGGYTF. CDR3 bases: TGTGCCAGCAGTGAAAAGAGGGGGGGCTACACCTTC.